The rows below give T cell receptor beta chains drawn from one sample of a study of cytomegalovirus exposure and HLA in healthy donors. Clones were sequenced by immunoSEQ multiplex PCR, and TCRdb holds only the in-frame ones, with some missing. The sample lists over 150,000 clones, roughly 77% occurring once. The sequenced sample consisted of PBMCs. The source is a woman in her 40s in good health and CMV-seropositive. The CDR3 runs from the conserved cysteine through the conserved F or W. The D gene is left open where the match is weak. Not all rows give a size; the values are once, few, many and, for expanded clones, a class.

D	size	V	J	DNA	CDR3
TRBD1	-	TRBV7-2	TRBJ2-5	TGTGCCAGCAGCTCGGGACAGCAAGAGACCCAGTACTTC	CASSSGQQETQYF
TRBD1	-	TRBV14	TRBJ1-1	TGTGCCAGCAGCCGACAGGGGGGCACTGAAGCTTTCTTT	CASSRQGGTEAFF
TRBD1	-	TRBV7-2	TRBJ1-1	TGTGCCAGCAGCTTACAGCCGGTGGGCCAGGGGGTGACTGAAGCTTTCTTT	CASSLQPVGQGVTEAFF
-	-	TRBV18	TRBJ1-4	TGTGCCAGCTCACGAGGGGACTCCGCGAGAGGGGAAAAACTGTTTTTT	CASSRGDSARGEKLFF
-	-	TRBV27	TRBJ2-2	TGTGCCAGCAGAAGAGGGGGTGCCGGGGAGCTGTTTTTT	CASRRGGAGELFF
TRBD1	few	TRBV11-2	TRBJ1-4	TGTGCCAGCAGCTTAGGACAGGGGGGCGAAAAACTGTTTTTT	CASSLGQGGEKLFF
-	few	TRBV5-1	TRBJ1-2	TGCGCCAGCAGCTTTCTAGACAGCTATGGCTACACCTTC	CASSFLDSYGYTF
TRBD2	-	TRBV10-1	TRBJ2-7	TGCGCCAGCAGCGATCGACTAGCGGGAGTGAGCGAGCAGTACTTC	CASSDRLAGVSEQYF
-	-	TRBV9	TRBJ1-6	TGTGCCAGCAGCGTAGGCGGTTCACCCCTCCACTTT	CASSVGGSPLHF
-	-	TRBV7-9	TRBJ1-4	TGTGCCAGCAGCCTTACAGGCGGGGGGATCGCCCAGGAAAAACTGTTTTTT	CASSLTGGGIAQEKLFF
-	-	TRBV2	TRBJ1-4	TGTGCCAGTAAGGACACAGGGCCGAATGAAAAACTGTTTTTT	CASKDTGPNEKLFF
TRBD1	-	TRBV6-5	TRBJ1-2	TGTGCCAGCAGGACAGGGGGTGTATATGGCTACACCTTC	CASRTGGVYGYTF
-	-	TRBV5-4	TRBJ1-6	TGTGCCAGCAGCCGGGACTATAATTCACCCCTCCACTTT	CASSRDYNSPLHF
TRBD2	few	TRBV7-9	TRBJ2-5	TGTTCCAGCAGCCCCGGGAGGGAGACCCAGTACTTC	CSSSPGRETQYF
TRBD1	-	TRBV7-2	TRBJ1-2	TGTGCCAGCAGCGCGGGACAGCCCTATGGCTACACCTTC	CASSAGQPYGYTF
TRBD1	-	TRBV7-2	TRBJ2-7	TGTGCCAGCAGCTTAGCGCAGGGGACAGACAAACCCTACGAGCAGTACTTC	CASSLAQGTDKPYEQYF
TRBD1	-	TRBV19	TRBJ1-1	TGTGCCAGTAGTCCAGGACAGGGCGAAGCTTTCTTT	CASSPGQGEAFF
-	-	TRBV2	TRBJ1-1	TGTGCCAGCAGTACAGGGCCGGGATTCAACACTGAAGCTTTCTTT	CASSTGPGFNTEAFF
-	few	TRBV5-8	TRBJ2-7	TGTGCCAGCAGCTCGATCGGGACAACCTACGAGCAGTACTTC	CASSSIGTTYEQYF
-	-	TRBV6-6	TRBJ2-7	TGTGCCAGCAGTCCTTTACGTTCGAACTATTACGAGCAGTACTTC	CASSPLRSNYYEQYF
TRBD1	-	TRBV7-2	TRBJ2-6	TGTGCCAGCAGCCTGGGACAGAGCTCTGGGGCCAACGTCCTGACTTTC	CASSLGQSSGANVLTF
TRBD2	once	TRBV18	TRBJ2-7	TGTGCCAGCTCCCTCAGCGGGAGTGGGTACGAGCAGTACTTC	CASSLSGSGYEQYF
-	few	TRBV7-2	TRBJ1-1	TGTGCCAGCAGCCCCTATCTCCCGGACACTGAAGCTTTCTTT	CASSPYLPDTEAFF
-	-	TRBV28	TRBJ2-7	TGTGCCACCAACCCGTGGACAGTCTACGAGCAGTACTTC	CATNPWTVYEQYF
-	few	TRBV9	TRBJ2-1	TGTGCCAGCAGCGTGTCAAACAGGGAGAATGAGCAGTTCTTC	CASSVSNRENEQFF
TRBD2	-	TRBV7-2	TRBJ2-1	TGTGCCAGCAGACGGAATCCGGGACTAGCGAGTAATGAGCAGTTCTTC	CASRRNPGLASNEQFF
TRBD1	once	TRBV2	TRBJ1-2	TGTGCCAGCAGTGAGGGACAGACCTATGGCTACACCTTC	CASSEGQTYGYTF
-	-	TRBV10-3	TRBJ2-5	TGTGCCATCGAGTTTCGAGAGACCCAGTACTTC	CAIEFRETQYF
-	-	TRBV10-1	TRBJ2-2	TGCGCCAGCGGACGGGGGAACACCGGGGAGCTGTTTTTT	CASGRGNTGELFF
-	-	TRBV7-2	TRBJ1-6	TGTGCCAGCAGCTTAGCCGGGGCCTATAATTCACCCCTCCACTTT	CASSLAGAYNSPLHF
-	-	TRBV7-2	TRBJ1-1	TGTGCCAGCAGCTTACAGGGTCAAGGAACTGAAGCTTTCTTT	CASSLQGQGTEAFF
TRBD2	-	TRBV4-3	TRBJ2-1	TGCGCCAGCAGCCAACGGGCTAGCGGGAGATACAATGAGCAGTTCTTC	CASSQRASGRYNEQFF
TRBD2	few	TRBV29-1	TRBJ2-5	TGCAGCGCTAGCGGGAGCTTTGAGACCCAGTACTTC	CSASGSFETQYF
TRBD1	-	TRBV18	TRBJ1-3	TGTGCCAGCTCACGGCTCCGGGACAGGGACTCTGGAAACACCATATATTTT	CASSRLRDRDSGNTIYF
-	-	TRBV7-9	TRBJ2-7	TGTGCCAGCAGCTTATTGTCAGGGGACGAGCAGTACTTC	CASSLLSGDEQYF
TRBD1	few	TRBV5-1	TRBJ1-1	TGCGCCAGCAGCCGTGGACAGGAGAACACTGAAGCTTTCTTT	CASSRGQENTEAFF
TRBD1	-	TRBV7-2	TRBJ1-4	TGTGCCAGCAGCCGGGACAGGGGGGAAGAAAAACTGTTTTTT	CASSRDRGEEKLFF
TRBD1	-	TRBV2	TRBJ1-2	TGTGCCAGCAGATATAACTCGGGACAGTTCTATGGCTACACCTTC	CASRYNSGQFYGYTF
-	-	TRBV10-3	TRBJ2-7	TGTGCCATCAGTGAGTATGGGGCCGAGCAGTACTTC	CAISEYGAEQYF
TRBD2	-	TRBV7-8	TRBJ2-3	TGTGCCAGCAGCTTAAGGGCTAGCGGGGGCCCTAGCACAGATACGCAGTATTTT	CASSLRASGGPSTDTQYF
-	-	TRBV18	TRBJ2-2	TGTGCCAGCTCACCGACAGGATTTCCCAAAGGGTCGAACACCGGGGAGCTGTTTTTT	CASSPTGFPKGSNTGELFF
-	-	TRBV4-3	TRBJ1-1	TGCGCCAGCAGCCAAGAACAGAACACTGAAGCTTTCTTT	CASSQEQNTEAFF
TRBD2	-	TRBV13	TRBJ2-1	TGTGCCAGCAGCCCGTCGACTAGCGGGAGGTCCTACAATGAGCAGTTCTTC	CASSPSTSGRSYNEQFF
TRBD1	-	TRBV6-6	TRBJ1-1	TGTGCCAGCAGTTACCCTGAGACAGGGCTGAACACTGAAGCTTTCTTT	CASSYPETGLNTEAFF
-	-	TRBV4-3	TRBJ2-3	TGCGCCAGCAGCCAAGAGTATGCGGGGACAGATACGCAGTATTTT	CASSQEYAGTDTQYF
-	-	TRBV14	TRBJ2-2	TGTGCCAGCAGCCCCCAGAACACCGGGGAGCTGTTTTTT	CASSPQNTGELFF
-	once	TRBV14	TRBJ2-5	TGTGCCAGCAGCCAAGCTAGAGAGACCCAGTACTTC	CASSQARETQYF
TRBD1	once	TRBV15	TRBJ2-1	TGTGCCACCAGCAGACAGGGGGCCTACAATGAGCAGTTCTTC	CATSRQGAYNEQFF
TRBD2	-	TRBV11-2	TRBJ2-1	TGTGCCAGCAGCTTAGTTCTACTAGCGGGAGGTTACAATGAGCAGTTCTTC	CASSLVLLAGGYNEQFF
-	once	TRBV28	TRBJ1-2	TGTGCCAGCAGTTTTTTTTCAGCTAACTATGGCTACACCTTC	CASSFFSANYGYTF
TRBD2	-	TRBV7-2	TRBJ2-5	TGTGCCAGCAGCTTAGGACTAGCGGGGGGGCTGGGGGAGACCCAGTACTTC	CASSLGLAGGLGETQYF
-	-	TRBV10-3	TRBJ2-6	TGTGCCATCAGTCCCCGGACAGACTTTGGGGCCAACGTCCTGACTTTC	CAISPRTDFGANVLTF
TRBD1	few	TRBV5-4	TRBJ1-2	TGTGCCAGCAGCTCGGACAGGCACTATGGCTACACCTTC	CASSSDRHYGYTF
TRBD1	few	TRBV30	TRBJ2-7	TGTGCCTGGAGCCCAGACAGGGGGCCGTACGAGCAGTACTTC	CAWSPDRGPYEQYF
-	-	TRBV27	TRBJ2-3	TGTGCCAGCAGCTCACAGGCATGGGGTAGCACAGATACGCAGTATTTT	CASSSQAWGSTDTQYF
TRBD2	-	TRBV6-5	TRBJ2-7	TGTGCCAGCAGTCCCCGTGCGGGGGAGGGTGAGCAGTACTTC	CASSPRAGEGEQYF
-	few	TRBV7-9	TRBJ1-2	TGTGCCAGCAGCCCAGACGGGACTAAGGGCTACACCTTC	CASSPDGTKGYTF